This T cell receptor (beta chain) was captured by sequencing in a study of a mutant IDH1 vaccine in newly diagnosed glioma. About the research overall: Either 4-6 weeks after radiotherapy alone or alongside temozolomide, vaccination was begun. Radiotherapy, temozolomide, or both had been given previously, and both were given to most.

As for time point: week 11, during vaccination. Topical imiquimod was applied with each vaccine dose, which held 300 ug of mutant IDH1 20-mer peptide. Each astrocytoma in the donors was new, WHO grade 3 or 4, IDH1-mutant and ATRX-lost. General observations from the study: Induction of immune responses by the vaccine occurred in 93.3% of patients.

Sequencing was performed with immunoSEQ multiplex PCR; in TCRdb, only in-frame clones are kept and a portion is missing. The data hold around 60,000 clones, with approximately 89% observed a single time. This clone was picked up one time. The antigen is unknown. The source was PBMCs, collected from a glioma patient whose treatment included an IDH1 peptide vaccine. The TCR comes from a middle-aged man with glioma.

The CDR3 spells CASSLGFMGTVNTGELFF. The CDR3 DNA reads as TGTGCCAGCAGCTTGGGATTTATGGGGACAGTAAACACCGGGGAGCTGTTTTTT. The chain employs TRBV5-4 and TRBJ2-2; 7 bases align to TRBD1. After removal of 0 bases from V and 2 bases from J, the junction contained 10 bases not matched to a gene. The CDR3 is 18 amino acids. The germline CDR1 and CDR2 sequences are SGHNT and YYREEE (reference sequence).